Listed below are T cell receptor beta chains from one sample, sequenced in a study of blood T cell repertoires in COVID-19. Clones were sequenced by immunoSEQ multiplex PCR, and TCRdb holds only the in-frame ones, with some missing. The sample lists 45,000 to 65,000 clones; less than 90% were seen once. Sequenced: peripheral blood. All receptors derive from a man older than 75 in a cohort sampled during active COVID-19. Both conserved end residues are part of each CDR3. D genes are given only for firm matches. Only part of the rows carry a size: once, few, many, or a class if the clone is expanded.

d_call	v_call	clone_size	j_call	cdr3_nt	cdr3_aa
-	TRBV6-5	-	TRBJ1-1	TGTGCCAGCAGGAACGACAGGAGTTCGGCCACTGAAGCTTTCTTT	CASRNDRSSATEAFF
TRBD1	TRBV18	-	TRBJ2-2	TGTGCCAGCTCACACCGGGACAGGGGTAACACCGGGGAGCTGTTTTTT	CASSHRDRGNTGELFF
TRBD1	TRBV18	-	TRBJ1-5	TGTGCCAGCTCCCCCGGGACAGACCTGCTTGGTACCCAGCATTTT	CASSPGTDLLGTQHF
-	TRBV5-4	few	TRBJ1-1	TGTGCCAGCAGCCCCCCTCGGGGGATGAACACTGAAGCTTTCTTT	CASSPPRGMNTEAFF
TRBD1	TRBV24-1	once	TRBJ2-2	TGTGCCACCAGCCCGGGACAGGGGGCCAACGGGGAGCTGTTTTTT	CATSPGQGANGELFF
-	TRBV6-1	-	TRBJ2-4	TGTGCCAGCAGTGATCGGGCGGGTCTAGCCAAAAACATTCAGTACTTC	CASSDRAGLAKNIQYF
-	TRBV3-1/TRBV3-2	-	TRBJ2-7	TGTGCCAGCAGCCTTCGCTACGAGCAGTACTTC	CASSLRYEQYF
-	TRBV21-1	-	TRBJ2-3	TGTGCCAGCAGCAGATTCGAGCGAGACACAGATACGCAGTATTTT	CASSRFERDTDTQYF
TRBD1	TRBV12-3/TRBV12-4	-	TRBJ2-7	TGTGCCAGCAGTTTGGGAACAGGGGCCGAGCAGTACTTC	CASSLGTGAEQYF
TRBD1	TRBV5-1	-	TRBJ1-2	TGCGCCAGCAGCTTATCGGGACAGGGGTACTATGGCTACACCTTC	CASSLSGQGYYGYTF
-	TRBV5-4	-	TRBJ1-1	TGTGCCAGCAGCTCGGACACCTTGAACACTGAAGCTTTCTTT	CASSSDTLNTEAFF
-	TRBV11-2	-	TRBJ2-3	TGTGCCAGCAGCTTAGATCGGGTTAGCGGTACGCAGTATTTT	CASSLDRVSGTQYF
-	TRBV30	-	TRBJ2-7	TGTGCCTGGAGTTTGCAGGGATATGGGTCCTACGAGCAGTACTTC	CAWSLQGYGSYEQYF
TRBD2	TRBV7-2	-	TRBJ2-7	TGTGCCAGCAGCCTGGGACTAGCGGGAGGTCAGGAGTACTTC	CASSLGLAGGQEYF
-	TRBV4-2	-	TRBJ2-7	TGTGCCAGCAGCCAAGTCGGGACACTCCCCTACGAGCAGTACTTC	CASSQVGTLPYEQYF
-	TRBV4-1	-	TRBJ1-2	TGCGCCAGCAGCCAACGGAACTATGGCTACACCTTC	CASSQRNYGYTF
TRBD2	TRBV4-3	-	TRBJ2-6	TGCGCCAGCAGCCAATTTCTCGGGACTACGGGGGCCAACGTCCTGACTTTC	CASSQFLGTTGANVLTF
TRBD1	TRBV11-2	-	TRBJ2-7	TGTGCCAGCAGCTCGGGACAGGGGGCTTCGTACGAGCAGTACTTC	CASSSGQGASYEQYF
-	TRBV10-3	-	TRBJ1-6	TGTGCCATCAGTGAGTCTACAGGGAGCTCCTATAATTCACCCCTCCACTTT	CAISESTGSSYNSPLHF
-	TRBV24-1	-	TRBJ1-2	TGTGCCACCAGTGACCCAGCTAACTATGGCTACACCTTC	CATSDPANYGYTF
TRBD1	TRBV5-4	-	TRBJ1-2	TGTGCCAGCAGCTTGGAATACAGACAGGGAAAGGGCTACACCTTC	CASSLEYRQGKGYTF
TRBD1	TRBV12-5	-	TRBJ2-7	TGTGCTAGTGGTCTCCTGACAGGGGGTGGCGAGCAGTACTTC	CASGLLTGGGEQYF
TRBD2	TRBV7-2	-	TRBJ2-1	TGTGCCAGCAAGCTTAGCGGGGGGGATTACAATGAGCAGTTCTTC	CASKLSGGDYNEQFF
TRBD2	TRBV3-1/TRBV3-2	-	TRBJ2-7	TGTGCCAGCAGCCCTCGGGGGGACTCCTACGAGCAGTACTTC	CASSPRGDSYEQYF
-	TRBV19	-	TRBJ2-3	TGTGCCAGTAGTATATCCTCTAGCTTTAGCACAGATACGCAGTATTTT	CASSISSSFSTDTQYF
-	TRBV7-9	few	TRBJ2-7	TGTGCCAGCAGCTTAGCTGGCCGGCGGAACAACGACGAGCAGTACTTC	CASSLAGRRNNDEQYF
-	TRBV12-3/TRBV12-4	-	TRBJ2-3	TGTGCCACAGGGGGGCGTGACACAGATACGCAGTATTTT	CATGGRDTDTQYF
TRBD1	TRBV11-2	-	TRBJ1-6	TGTGCCAGCAGCCGCGGGGACAGAGATAATTCACCCCTCCACTTT	CASSRGDRDNSPLHF
-	TRBV14	-	TRBJ2-2	TGTGCCAGCAGCCCCTTGACGGGGAGCACCGGGGAGCTGTTTTTT	CASSPLTGSTGELFF
-	TRBV2	-	TRBJ2-3	TGTGCCAGTTTGGGGCTAGGGACAGATACGCAGTATTTT	CASLGLGTDTQYF
-	TRBV10-3	-	TRBJ2-2	TGTGCCATCAGTGAGCCCGTTCGCACCGGGGAGCTGTTTTTT	CAISEPVRTGELFF
-	TRBV7-6	-	TRBJ1-3	TGTGCCAGCAGCCTGGTTGGAGTATACTCTGGAAACACCATATATTTT	CASSLVGVYSGNTIYF
TRBD2	TRBV30	once	TRBJ2-1	TGTGCCTGGAGTGGACTAGCGGGAGCTAAATTCTTC	CAWSGLAGAKFF